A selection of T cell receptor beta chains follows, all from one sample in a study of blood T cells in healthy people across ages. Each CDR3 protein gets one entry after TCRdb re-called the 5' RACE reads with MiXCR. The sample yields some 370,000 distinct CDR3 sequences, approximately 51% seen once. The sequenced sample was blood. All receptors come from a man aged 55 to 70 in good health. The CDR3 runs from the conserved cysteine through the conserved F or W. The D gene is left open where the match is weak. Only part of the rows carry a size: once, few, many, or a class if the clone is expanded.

TGCAGCGCTGGAAGCGACGGGGACACCGGGGAGCTGTTTTTT,CSAGSDGDTGELFF,-,TRBJ2-2,-,TRBV29-1
TGCAGCGTTGAAGATCCCACAAACTACGAGCAGTACTTC,CSVEDPTNYEQYF,many,TRBJ2-7,-,TRBV29-1
TGTGCCAGCAGTTACGGGCGCGGGAGTCGGGTAGATACGCAGTATTTT,CASSYGRGSRVDTQYF,few,TRBJ2-3,TRBD2,TRBV6-2/TRBV6-3
TGTGCCAGCAGCTTAGCCCCGGCGGCAAACATTCAGTACTTC,CASSLAPAANIQYF,-,TRBJ2-4,-,TRBV7-2
TGCGCCAGCAGGACCGGGACAGCTAACTATGGCTACACCTTC,CASRTGTANYGYTF,-,TRBJ1-2,TRBD1,TRBV5-1
TGTGCCAGCAGCCAAGGTGACGGGGCTAGCACGGGTACGCAGTATTTT,CASSQGDGASTGTQYF,-,TRBJ2-3,-,TRBV4-2
TGTGCCAGCAGTTACAGTCACACAGATACGCAGTATTTT,CASSYSHTDTQYF,few,TRBJ2-3,-,TRBV28
TGCGCCAGCAGCCAACCTACCCGGGGTACTGAAGCTTTCTTT,CASSQPTRGTEAFF,-,TRBJ1-1,-,TRBV4-1
TGTGCCAGCAGAACATACGGTGGGGGCGAGGGTCCCTACAATGAGCAGTTCTTC,CASRTYGGGEGPYNEQFF,-,TRBJ2-1,-,TRBV6-2/TRBV6-3
TGTGCCAGCAGCCCCCAGGGAGGGGGCGGGTACGGCTACACCTTC,CASSPQGGGGYGYTF,-,TRBJ1-2,TRBD1,TRBV7-9
TGTGCCAGCGGCAGGCCGGATGAAAAACTGTTTTTT,CASGRPDEKLFF,-,TRBJ1-4,-,TRBV28
TGCAGCGTCCTACAGCCAGTAGACTATGGCTACACCTTC,CSVLQPVDYGYTF,-,TRBJ1-2,-,TRBV29-1
TGCGCCAGCAGCTGGAGCGGCGGAGGGACAGATACGCAGTATTTT,CASSWSGGGTDTQYF,-,TRBJ2-3,-,TRBV5-1
TGTGCCAGCAGCCGGGGTGGGGGGATGCATAATTCACCCCTCCACTTT,CASSRGGGMHNSPLHF,-,TRBJ1-6,-,TRBV5-6
TGCGCCAGCAGCCGAGACACAGGGGAAACAGCCGGGGCCAACGTCCTGACTTTC,CASSRDTGETAGANVLTF,few,TRBJ2-6,TRBD1,TRBV4-3
TGTGCCAGCAGTTACCAGTGGTCCTACAATGAGCAGTTCTTC,CASSYQWSYNEQFF,-,TRBJ2-1,-,TRBV6-2/TRBV6-3